The clone carrying this T cell receptor delta chain was counted between two and nine times. Looked up from germline, CDR1 is GEAIGNYY and CDR2 is EKD. The length of the CDR3 is 19 residues. The ends were cut back, 0 bases at V and 0 bases at J, with 14 bases in the middle. These data come from a study of gamma-delta chains in newborns, infants, children. For the study at large: Innate gammadelta T cells reportedly expand polyclonally right after birth, driven by microbial exposure, per the title.

TCRdb called clones from the reads again using CATT. The repertoire holds 14,000 to 15,000 delta-chain clones, with less than 9.5% as singletons. This TCR was recovered from a child who was a newborn, infant or young child, either healthy, febrile or measles-vaccinated (not recorded which). This chain links TRDV2 with TRDJ3; a weak D match, TRDD3 (6 bases). Sequenced material: blood. The CDR3 DNA is TGTGCCTGTGACACCGTGGGGGCCCTTAGCTCCTGGGACACCCGACAGATGTTTTTC. Residues: CACDTVGALSSWDTRQMFF.